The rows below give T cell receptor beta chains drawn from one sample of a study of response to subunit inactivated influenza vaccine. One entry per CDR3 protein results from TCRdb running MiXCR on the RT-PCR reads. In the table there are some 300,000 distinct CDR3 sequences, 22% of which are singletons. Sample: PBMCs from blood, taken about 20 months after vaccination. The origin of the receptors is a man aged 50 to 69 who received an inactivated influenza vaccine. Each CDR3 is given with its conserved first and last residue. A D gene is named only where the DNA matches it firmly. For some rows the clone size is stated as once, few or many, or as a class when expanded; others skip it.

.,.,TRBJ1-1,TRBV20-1,TGCAGTGCTAGAGTAGCGGGCGTGAACACTGAAGCTTTCTTT,CSARVAGVNTEAFF
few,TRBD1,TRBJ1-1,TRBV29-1,TGCAGCACGGGACAGGGTCAAGGAGGGGCTTTCTTT,CSTGQGQGGAFF
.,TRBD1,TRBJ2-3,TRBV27,TGTGCCAGCAGTTTATTTGGGACAGGGGAGCCAGATACGCAGTATTTT,CASSLFGTGEPDTQYF
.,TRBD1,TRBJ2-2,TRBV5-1,TGCGCCAGCAGCGATGGGACAGTGAACACCGGGGAGCTGTTTTTT,CASSDGTVNTGELFF
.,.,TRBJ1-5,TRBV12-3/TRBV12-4,TGTGCCAGCAGTACGGGAAATCAGCCCCAGCATTTT,CASSTGNQPQHF
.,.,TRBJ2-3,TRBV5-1,TGCGCCAGCAGCTTGTCCGTGGGGGGCATGGGAGGCACAGATACGCAGTATTTT,CASSLSVGGMGGTDTQYF
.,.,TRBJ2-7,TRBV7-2,TGTGCCAGCAGCTTACTGGGGGGGCTGGGTCCCTACGAGCAGTACTTC,CASSLLGGLGPYEQYF
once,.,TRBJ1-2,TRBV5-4,TGTGCCAGCACCGACAGCCCAGGAGGCTACACCTTC,CASTDSPGGYTF
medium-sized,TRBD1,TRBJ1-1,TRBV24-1,TGTGCCACCAGAGACAGGGGGAACACTGAAGCTTTCTTT,CATRDRGNTEAFF
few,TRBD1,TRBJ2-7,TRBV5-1,TGCGCCAGCAGCTTGGGGACAGGGGTATCCTACGAGCAGTACTTC,CASSLGTGVSYEQYF
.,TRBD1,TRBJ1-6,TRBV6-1,TGTGCCAGCAGTGACAGGGGGAGTAGTTCACCCCTCCACTTT,CASSDRGSSSPLHF
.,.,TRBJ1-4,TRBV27,TGTGCCAGCAAAAAAAGTAATGAAAAACTGTTTTTT,CASKKSNEKLFF
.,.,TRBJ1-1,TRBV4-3,TGCGCCAGCAGCCTGGCGAGGCTGAACACTGAAGCTTTCTTT,CASSLARLNTEAFF
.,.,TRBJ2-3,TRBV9,TGTGCCAGCAGCGATCCCTCTAGCACAGATACGCAGTATTTT,CASSDPSSTDTQYF
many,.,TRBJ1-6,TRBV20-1,TGCAGTGCAAACAACAGGGATGCGTGGGTTTCACCCCTCCACTTT,CSANNRDAWVSPLHF
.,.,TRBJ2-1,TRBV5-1,TGCGCCAGCAGCGTGACCGGGACCCAAGCCAATGAGCAGTTCTTC,CASSVTGTQANEQFF
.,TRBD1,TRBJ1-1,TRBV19,TGTGCCAGTAGTCTAGGGACAGGGGATGAAGCTTTCTTT,CASSLGTGDEAFF
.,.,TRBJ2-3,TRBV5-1,TGCGCCAGCAGCTTGGTAGCAGGGGTTCGTAGTGGTACGCAGTATTTT,CASSLVAGVRSGTQYF
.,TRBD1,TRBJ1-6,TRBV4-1,TGCGCCAGCAGCCAAGCTACAGGGGTGGGGTCACCCCTCCACTTT,CASSQATGVGSPLHF
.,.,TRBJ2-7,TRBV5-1,TGCGCCAGCAGCTCGACTAGTAGTGCCCCAGTGCAGTACTTC,CASSSTSSAPVQYF
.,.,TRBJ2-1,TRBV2,TGTGCCAGCAGCTCCTGGGGCAGCGGTGATGAGCAGTTCTTC,CASSSWGSGDEQFF
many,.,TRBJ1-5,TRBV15,TGTGCCACCAGCAGAGACGGACAGAACAATCAGCCCCAGCATTTT,CATSRDGQNNQPQHF
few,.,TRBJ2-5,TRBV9,TGTGCCAGCAGCGTAGCTGCGCGGGTCACGAGGGAGACCCAGTACTTC,CASSVAARVTRETQYF
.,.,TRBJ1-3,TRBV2,TGTGCCAGCAGTGGGAGCTCTGGAAACACCATATATTTT,CASSGSSGNTIYF
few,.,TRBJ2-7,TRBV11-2,TGTGCCAGCAGCTTAGATCCGCGGGGGCTGTGGGAGCAGTACTTC,CASSLDPRGLWEQYF
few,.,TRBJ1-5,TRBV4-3,TGCGCCAGCAGCCGAGAGGTGGGTCAGCCCCAGCATTTT,CASSREVGQPQHF
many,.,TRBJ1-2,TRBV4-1,TGCGCCAGCAGCCAAGGGGAGGCAGATCAAATCTATGGCTACACCTTC,CASSQGEADQIYGYTF
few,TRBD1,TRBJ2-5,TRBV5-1,TGCGCCAGCAGCCGGGGACAGATCCAAGAGCCCCAGTACTTC,CASSRGQIQEPQYF
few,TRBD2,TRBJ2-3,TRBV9,TGTGCCAGCAGCGTAGCTGCCTCGGCGGGAGGGCCATTAGCTAGCACAGATACGCAGTATTTT,CASSVAASAGGPLASTDTQYF